The following is a TCR beta chain sequence with its context. There are 13 residues in the CDR3. The germline V and J ends were trimmed by 3 bases and 9 bases, with 14 bases remaining between them. Germline CDR1 LNHDA, CDR2 SQIVND (reference sequence). The record originates from a study of brain T cells in children with intractable seizures. Time point described: blood from clinic visit 5 months post-surgery; TSC patient then seizure free. Only cases whose brain tissue showed the highest T cell transcript signatures were sequenced. The repertoire was sequenced with immunoSEQ multiplex PCR; TCRdb's copy has only in-frame clones and lacks some. The sample holds about 340,000 clones; 85% to 95% are singletons and the top ten take approximately 5%.

The sequence came from a boy younger than two with tuberous sclerosis and intractable seizures. The chain employs TRBV19 and TRBJ2-5; D might be TRBD2 (6 bases). The sample here was peripheral blood, taken less than 6 months after surgery. This CDR3 is CASSIGPPGAQYF. CDR3 nucleotides: TGTGCCAGTAGTATCGGCCCTCCGGGGGCCCAGTACTTC.